The 32 T cell receptor beta chains below all came from one sample that was sequenced in a study of blood T cell repertoires in COVID-19. Generated by immunoSEQ multiplex PCR, the TCRdb table keeps only in-frame clones and is missing some. The sample lists about 380,000 clones, approximately 89% occurring once. Sequenced input: PBMCs or T cells enriched from blood (not recorded which). These receptors all stem from a young man who had recovered from COVID-19.

The rearrangement uses TRBV5-1 and TRBJ1-1; maybe TRBD1 (6 bases). Looked up from germline, CDR1 is SGHRS and CDR2 is YFSETQ. Deletions cut 0 bases from V and 7 bases from J, with 13 bases between. This CDR3 is built from 14 residues. Here the CDR3 DNA reads TGCGCCAGCAGCTTGGAAGTTGACAGGATTGAAGCTTTCTTT. This codes for CASSLEVDRIEAFF.

V usage is TRBV29-1 and J usage is TRBJ1-1; D possibly corresponds to TRBD1 (6 bases). CDR1 and CDR2 (germline): SQVTM, ANQGSEA. Trimming pared 7 bases from V and 10 bases from J, leaving 7 bases between. CDR3 length: 8 amino acids. CDR3 in DNA: TGCAGCGGAGGGGGAGCTTTCTTT. Its protein is CSGGGAFF.

The genes are TRBV12-5 and TRBJ1-2, with unresolved D. Looked up from germline, CDR1 is LGHNT and CDR2 is FRNRAP. This CDR3 has 13 residues. Trimming shortened V by 2 bases and J by 5 bases, and 9 bases separated the two germline ends. The CDR3 loop is CASGLNRVYGYTF. CDR3 nucleotide sequence: TGTGCTAGTGGTTTGAATCGGGTTTATGGCTACACCTTC.

This chain uses TRBV24-1 with TRBJ1-5; D is uncertain. V lost 5 bases to trimming and J lost 6 bases, with 10 bases between them. The germline CDR1 and CDR2 sequences are KGHDR and SFDVKD. The CDR3 runs to 13 residues. CDR3 DNA: TGTGCCACCAGTGGGGGTCGGGGTCAGCCCCAGCATTTT. Residues: CATSGGRGQPQHF.

The chain uses TRBV20-1 and TRBJ2-3, with 9 positions matching TRBD2. The CDR3 is made up of 15 amino acids. The V and J ends lost 3 bases and 1 base, in that order; junction bases with no gene match: 5. Germline CDR1 DFQATT, CDR2 SNEGSKA (reference sequence). CDR3 amino acids: CSASLGGGGTDTQYF. CDR3 in DNA: TGCAGTGCTAGTCTCGGCGGGGGGGGCACAGATACGCAGTATTTT.

The rearrangement links TRBV10-3 to TRBJ1-5; TRBD1 agrees at 9 bases. Germline V lookup: CDR1 ENHRY, CDR2 SYGVKD. The CDR3 has 16 residues. V dropped 10 bases and J dropped 0; count of bases not matched to a gene: 10. The CDR3 protein is CATRPGQGLSNQPQHF. The CDR3 region has the DNA TGTGCCACCAGACCGGGACAGGGACTTAGCAATCAGCCCCAGCATTTT.

This clone has a single count. The chain carries TRBV5-1 and TRBJ2-3; the match to TRBD2 covers 9 bases. From germline, CDR1 is SGHRS and CDR2 YFSETQ. Trimming removed 5 bases from V and 2 bases from J; junction bases left unmatched: 6. This CDR3 contains 15 residues. The CDR3 DNA is TGCGCCAGCAGTTACCTAGCGGGGAACACAGATACGCAGTATTTT. Translation gives CASSYLAGNTDTQYF.

The chain has TRBV10-3 and TRBJ1-3, with 8 bases aligning to TRBD1. The germline gives CDR1 ENHRY, CDR2 SYGVKD. The CDR3 has 14 amino acids. Trimming cost V 9 bases and J 3 bases; bases outside gene matches: 7. Here the CDR3 reads CAIGQGLGGNTIYF. DNA of the CDR3: TGTGCCATAGGACAGGGCCTTGGTGGAAACACCATATATTTT.

The rearrangement links TRBV14 to TRBJ2-4, with no clear D. The germline V gene has CDR1 SGHDN and CDR2 FVKESK. This CDR3 region has 14 residues. The V end lost 3 bases, the J end lost 0 bases, and 6 bases lay between the germline ends. The CDR3, as DNA: TGTGCCAGCAGCCAGCGACTAGCCAAAAACATTCAGTACTTC. As protein: CASSQRLAKNIQYF.

This rearrangement joins TRBV19 to TRBJ2-7; TRBD2 matches 12 bases. Germline CDR1 is LNHDA and CDR2 is SQIVND (reference sequence). The CDR3 has 16 residues. Trimming took 4 bases from V and 3 from J; bases not matched to a gene: 7. The CDR3 sequence is CASSTSTSGGRYEQYF. CDR3 coding DNA: TGTGCCAGTAGTACCTCGACTAGCGGGGGCCGCTACGAGCAGTACTTC.

This chain links TRBV6-5 with TRBJ1-5; D is possibly TRBD1 (5 bases). This CDR3 region has 12 residues. Looked up from germline, CDR1 is MNHEY and CDR2 is SVGAGI. Trimming took off 11 bases at V and 4 bases at J, with 12 bases between the two ends. The CDR3 here is CASHSGNQPQHF. The CDR3 coding sequence is TGTGCCTCTCATTCAGGGAATCAGCCCCAGCATTTT.

With regard to this clone: Other DNA sequences from this sample encode an identical CDR3 as well. This rearrangement joins TRBV27 to TRBJ2-7; TRBD2 might be the D (5 bases). Trimming took 3 bases from V and 4 from J, leaving 7 bases between them. The CDR3 covers 12 residues. Germline V lookup: CDR1 MNHEY, CDR2 SMNVEV (reference sequence). The CDR3 bases are TGTGCCAGCAGTTTGCCGGGATACGAGCAGTACTTC. Translating it yields CASSLPGYEQYF.

This clone appeared a few times. This chain connects TRBV18 to TRBJ2-2; tentative D call: TRBD2 (6 bases). CDR1 KGHSH and CDR2 LQKENI come from the germline V gene. V was pared by 3 bases and J by 7 bases, with 18 bases between. The CDR3 totals 16 residues. The CDR3, as DNA: TGTGCCAGCTCACCTGCCGGGGGTTGGCTCGGCGGGGAGCTGTTTTTT. It specifies CASSPAGGWLGGELFF.

The CDR3 coding sequence is TGCAGCGTTCAGGGGGGACCGCAACAGCCCCAGCATTTT. It yields the protein CSVQGGPQQPQHF. The chain links TRBV29-1 to TRBJ1-5; 7 nucleotides match TRBD1. The CDR3 totals 13 residues. The trim removed 5 bases at V and 7 bases at J, leaving 8 bases unmatched. Germline V lookup: CDR1 SQVTM, CDR2 ANQGSEA. Together with reference TRBV29-1 and TRBJ1-5, the CDR3 gives the full variable domain: SAVISQKPSRDICQRGTSLTIQCQVDSQVTMMFWYRQQPGQSLTLIATANQGSEATYESGFVIDKFPISRPNLTFSTLTVSNMSPEDSSIYLCSVQGGPQQPQHFGDGTRLSIL.

V and J are TRBV6-4 and TRBJ2-1, with TRBD2 as a possible D gene (5 bases). V lost 5 bases to trimming and J lost 2 bases, with 13 bases between them. Germline V gene lookup returns CDR1 MRHNA and CDR2 SNTAGT. The CDR3 is 15 residues long. In DNA, the CDR3 is TGTGCCAGCAGTTTAGGGCCGGGAACCTACAATGAGCAGTTCTTC. It is translated as CASSLGPGTYNEQFF.

The chain employs TRBV5-1 and TRBJ2-3, with D possibly matching TRBD1 (6 bases). The CDR3 length is 15 residues. Per the germline V gene, CDR1 is SGHRS and CDR2 is YFSETQ. V lost 6 bases, J lost 0 bases, and 14 bases lay in between. CDR3 region: CASNQGMISTDTQYF. The CDR3 DNA follows: TGCGCCAGCAATCAGGGGATGATTAGCACAGATACGCAGTATTTT.

Only one count was recorded for this clone. The chain has TRBV30 and TRBJ1-5; D gene uncertain. V lost 0 bases, J lost 3 bases, and 21 bases lay in between. The CDR3 extends over 18 amino acids. Germline V gene sequence: CDR1 GTSNPN, CDR2 SVGIG (reference sequence). For the CDR3, the DNA is TGTGCCTGGAGTGTTGGGTTTTCTCGGGGAGGTAACAATCAGCCCCAGCATTTT. Translating it yields CAWSVGFSRGGNNQPQHF. The entire variable domain, with the rest obtained from reference TRBV30 and TRBJ1-5, is as follows: SQTIHQWPATLVQPVGSPLSLECTVEGTSNPNLYWYRQAAGRGLQLLFYSVGIGQISSEVPQNLSASRPQDRQFILSSKKLLLSDSGFYLCAWSVGFSRGGNNQPQHFGDGTRLSIL.

V usage is TRBV28 and J usage is TRBJ1-2; maybe TRBD1 (5 bases). Trimming took off 2 bases at V and 4 bases at J, with 8 bases between the two ends. CDR1 MDHEN and CDR2 SYDVKM come from the germline V gene. The CDR3 length is 13 residues. As DNA, the CDR3 is TGTGCCAGCAGTTTAGTGACAGTCTATGGCTACACCTTC. It translates to CASSLVTVYGYTF.

This chain joins TRBV4-3 and TRBJ1-1; possibly TRBD1 for D (5 bases). Germline-derived CDR1 and CDR2 are LGHNA and YSLEER. V was pared by 0 bases and J by 2 bases, with 19 bases between. The CDR3 extends over 18 amino acids. This chain's CDR3 is CASSQEKPSRQFNTEAFF. DNA for the CDR3: TGCGCCAGCAGCCAAGAGAAACCCTCCCGACAGTTTAACACTGAAGCTTTCTTT.

This clone was detected only a few times. The V and J genes are TRBV27 and TRBJ1-5, with D perhaps matching TRBD1 (5 bases). The germline V gene encodes CDR1 MNHEY and CDR2 SMNVEV (reference sequence). The germline V and J ends were trimmed by 6 bases and 3 bases, with 12 bases remaining between them. The CDR3 extends over 14 amino acids. CDR3 DNA: TGTGCCAGCAGCCACAGACAGACCAATCAGCCCCAGCATTTT. This translates into CASSHRQTNQPQHF.

The chain is built from TRBV28 and TRBJ1-2, with TRBD1 identical over 7 bases. The CDR3 consists of 13 residues. V shed 5 bases, J shed 4 bases, and the junction held 4 bases outside the gene matches. Germline CDR1 is MDHEN and CDR2 is SYDVKM. CDR3: CASSRQGFYGYTF. In nucleotides, the CDR3 is TGTGCCAGCAGTCGACAGGGTTTCTATGGCTACACCTTC.

The chain uses TRBV29-1 and TRBJ2-5; no definite D call. CDR3 length: 10 residues. V was cut by 5 bases and J by 1 base, with 2 bases left in between. Germline CDR1 and CDR2: SQVTM and ANQGSEA. CDR3: CSVLQETQYF. For the CDR3, the DNA is TGCAGCGTTCTCCAAGAGACCCAGTACTTC.

The V call is TRBV5-6, the J call TRBJ2-7; 7 bases are a match to TRBD1. Losses at the gene ends were 5 bases for V and 7 bases for J; bases not matched to a gene: 6. The CDR3 has 12 amino acids. Germline-derived CDR1 and CDR2 are SGHDT and YYEEEE. Written as DNA, the CDR3 is TGTGCCAGCAGGACAGGGCCGGCGGAGCAGTACTTC. This encodes CASRTGPAEQYF.

This chain joins TRBV13 and TRBJ1-1; D gene uncertain. Germline-derived CDR1 and CDR2 are PRHDT and FYEKMQ (reference sequence). V lost 1 base, J lost 4 bases, and 10 bases lay in between. The CDR3 runs 14 residues. CDR3 in DNA: TGTGCCAGCAGCTTAGTGTCTGGGCGCACTGAAGCTTTCTTT. It encodes CASSLVSGRTEAFF. The full variable domain, with the rest looked up from reference TRBV13 and TRBJ1-1, is AAGVIQSPRHLIKEKRETATLKCYPIPRHDTVYWYQQGPGQDPQFLISFYEKMQSDKGSIPDRFSAQQFSDYHSELNMSSLELGDSALYFCASSLVSGRTEAFFGQGTRLTVV.

This chain joins TRBV14 and TRBJ1-2; perhaps TRBD1 as D (5 bases). The V gene's germline CDR1 is SGHDN and CDR2 FVKESK. The CDR3 consists of 13 residues. V lost 5 bases and J lost 5, with 12 bases in between. Here the CDR3 reads CASSSSGGYGYTF. The CDR3 bases are TGTGCCAGCAGCTCCTCGGGGGGTTATGGCTACACCTTC. Full variable domain (outside the CDR3, taken from reference TRBV14 and TRBJ1-2): EAGVTQFPSHSVIEKGQTVTLRCDPISGHDNLYWYRRVMGKEIKFLLHFVKESKQDESGMPNNRFLAERTGGTYSTLKVQPAELEDSGVYFCASSSSGGYGYTFGSGTRLTVV.

The gene calls are TRBV12-5 and TRBJ1-1; 8 bases line up with TRBD1. Germline values: CDR1 LGHNT, CDR2 FRNRAP. The junction had 4 bases not matched to a gene; V was cut back by 6 bases and J by 1 base. The CDR3 contains 14 residues. The CDR3 protein is CASGTGGANTEAFF. The CDR3 DNA is TGTGCTAGTGGAACAGGGGGTGCGAACACTGAAGCTTTCTTT.

The sample holds one count of this clone. The V gene is TRBV3-1 (or the pseudogene TRBV3-2), the J gene TRBJ1-2; D remains unclear. Trimming shortened V by 1 base and J by 2 bases, and 5 bases separated the two germline ends. CDR3 length: 13 residues. Germline CDR1 is LGHDT and CDR2 is YNNKEL (reference sequence). CDR3 sequence (DNA): TGTGCCAGCAGCCAAGGGGAGAACTATGGCTACACCTTC. It codes for CASSQGENYGYTF.

This chain joins TRBV6-1 and TRBJ2-1, with D perhaps TRBD1 (5 bases). This CDR3 is built from 15 residues. The V end lost 3 bases, the J end lost 3 bases, and 12 bases lay between the germline ends. CDR1 is MNHNS and CDR2 is SASEGT in the germline V gene. This CDR3 reads CASSDRRDSYNEQFF. CDR3 sequence (DNA): TGTGCCAGCAGTGACCGCCGTGACAGCTACAATGAGCAGTTCTTC.

The J gene is TRBJ2-2, the V gene TRBV18; 11 bases line up with TRBD2. Germline CDR1 reads KGHSH; CDR2 reads LQKENI. After removal of 3 bases from V and 0 bases from J, the junction contained 9 bases not matched to a gene. The CDR3 has 19 amino acids. Written as DNA, the CDR3 is TGTGCCAGCTCACCTATAACACTAGCGGGGGTCACGAACACCGGGGAGCTGTTTTTT. It specifies CASSPITLAGVTNTGELFF. Variable domain in full (rest from reference TRBV18 and TRBJ2-2): NAGVMQNPRHLVRRRGQEARLRCSPMKGHSHVYWYRQLPEEGLKFMVYLQKENIIDESGMPKERFSAEFPKEGPSILRIQQVVRGDSAAYFCASSPITLAGVTNTGELFFGEGSRLTVL.

The table lists this clone with a few counts. V gene TRBV10-3 combines with J gene TRBJ1-2; 9 positions agree with TRBD1. CDR1 ENHRY and CDR2 SYGVKD come from the germline V gene. Unmatched junction bases numbered 4, after V lost 7 bases and J lost 7 bases. CDR3 length equals 12 residues. CDR3 coding DNA: TGTGCCATCACCCCGGGACAGGGTGGCTACACCTTC. Protein product: CAITPGQGGYTF.

The chain recombines TRBV19 with TRBJ1-5; D possibly corresponds to TRBD1 (6 bases). The length of the CDR3 is 14 residues. The germline CDR1 and CDR2 sequences are LNHDA and SQIVND (reference sequence). Trimming removed 8 bases from V and 0 bases from J, with 11 bases in between. The CDR3 DNA reads TGTGCCAGTGGACAGCAGAATAGCAATCAGCCCCAGCATTTT. Protein product: CASGQQNSNQPQHF.

V usage is TRBV12-5 and J usage is TRBJ1-5; D is ambiguous. The CDR3 extends over 14 amino acids. Germline V gene sequence: CDR1 LGHNT, CDR2 FRNRAP. Trimming removed 6 bases from V and 5 bases from J, with 14 bases in between. DNA of the CDR3: TGTGCTAGTGGCACCGAGGGCCGAGATCAGCCCCAGCATTTT. Translated: CASGTEGRDQPQHF.